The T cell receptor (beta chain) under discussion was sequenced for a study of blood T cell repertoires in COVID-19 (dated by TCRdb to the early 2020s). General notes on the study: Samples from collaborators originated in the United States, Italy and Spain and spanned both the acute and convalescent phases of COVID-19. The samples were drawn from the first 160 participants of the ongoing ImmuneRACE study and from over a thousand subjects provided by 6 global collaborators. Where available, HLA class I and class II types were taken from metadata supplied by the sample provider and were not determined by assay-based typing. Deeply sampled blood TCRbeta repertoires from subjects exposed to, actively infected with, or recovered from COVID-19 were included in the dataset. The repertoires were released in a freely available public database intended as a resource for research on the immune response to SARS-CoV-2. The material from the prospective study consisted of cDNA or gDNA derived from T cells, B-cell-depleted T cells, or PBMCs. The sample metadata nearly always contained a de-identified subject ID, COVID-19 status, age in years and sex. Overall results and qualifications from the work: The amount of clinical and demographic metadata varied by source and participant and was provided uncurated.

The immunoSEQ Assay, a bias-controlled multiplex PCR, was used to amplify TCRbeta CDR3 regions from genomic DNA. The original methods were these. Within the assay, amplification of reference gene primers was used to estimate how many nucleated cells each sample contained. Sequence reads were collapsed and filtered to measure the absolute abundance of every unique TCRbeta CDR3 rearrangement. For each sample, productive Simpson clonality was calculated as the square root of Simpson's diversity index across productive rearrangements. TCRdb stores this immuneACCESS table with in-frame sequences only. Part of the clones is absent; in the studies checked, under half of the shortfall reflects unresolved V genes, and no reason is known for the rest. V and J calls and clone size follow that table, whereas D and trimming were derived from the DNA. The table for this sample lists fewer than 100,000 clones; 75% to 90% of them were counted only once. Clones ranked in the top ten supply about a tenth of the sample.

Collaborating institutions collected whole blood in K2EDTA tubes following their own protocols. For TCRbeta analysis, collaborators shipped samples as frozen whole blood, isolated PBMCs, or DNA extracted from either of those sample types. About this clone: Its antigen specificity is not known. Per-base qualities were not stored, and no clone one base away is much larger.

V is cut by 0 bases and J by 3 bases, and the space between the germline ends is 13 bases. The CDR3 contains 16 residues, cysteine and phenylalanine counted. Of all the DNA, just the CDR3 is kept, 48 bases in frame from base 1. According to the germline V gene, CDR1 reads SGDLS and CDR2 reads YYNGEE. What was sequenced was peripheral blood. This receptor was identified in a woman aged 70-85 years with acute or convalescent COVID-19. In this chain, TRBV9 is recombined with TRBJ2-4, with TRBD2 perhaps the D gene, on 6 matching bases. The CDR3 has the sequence CASSVGAGGGKNIQYF. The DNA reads TGTGCCAGCAGCGTAGGGGCCGGGGGTGGCAAAAACATTCAGTACTTC.